This T cell receptor (beta chain) was observed in a study of vaccination and CD4 T cells after COVID-19. Overall study: Two-dose vaccination with either BNT162b2 or mRNA-1273 was given to participants. Post-vaccination specimens were collected at a median of about 70 days following dose two (range 14 to 241).

Cultured CD4+ T-cell DNA underwent Oncomine TCR Beta short-read sequencing. TCRdb reprocessed the PCR reads via MiXCR and lists one record per CDR3 protein. The sample lists some 10,000 distinct CDR3 sequences, roughly 31% occurring once. Stated treatment: roughly 10-day PBMC culture with coronavirus spike peptide pools or control peptides (ViraFEST assay). About this clonotype: The antigen is not known.

The origin of this receptor is a human donor who had recovered from COVID-19. The specimen sequenced was CD4+ T cells from blood, cultured in vitro.

Here the CDR3 DNA reads TGTGCCAGCAGCCTGGTGTCCTATAATTCACCCCTCCACTTT. Translating gives CASSLVSYNSPLHF. The chain uses TRBV7-2 and TRBJ1-6, with D unclear. CDR3 size: 14 residues. Looked up from germline, CDR1 is SGHTA and CDR2 is FQGNSA. Trimming took 5 bases from V and 1 from J, leaving 6 bases between them.